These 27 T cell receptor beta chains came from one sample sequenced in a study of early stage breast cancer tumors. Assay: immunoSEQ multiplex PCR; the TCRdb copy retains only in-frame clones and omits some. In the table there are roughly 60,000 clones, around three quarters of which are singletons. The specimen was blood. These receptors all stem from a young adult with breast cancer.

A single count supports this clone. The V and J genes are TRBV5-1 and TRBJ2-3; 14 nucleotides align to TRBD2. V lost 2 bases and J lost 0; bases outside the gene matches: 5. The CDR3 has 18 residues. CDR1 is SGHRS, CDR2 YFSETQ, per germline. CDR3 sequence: CASSLGLAGGTSTDTQYF. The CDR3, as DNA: TGCGCCAGCAGCTTAGGACTAGCGGGAGGTACCAGCACAGATACGCAGTATTTT.

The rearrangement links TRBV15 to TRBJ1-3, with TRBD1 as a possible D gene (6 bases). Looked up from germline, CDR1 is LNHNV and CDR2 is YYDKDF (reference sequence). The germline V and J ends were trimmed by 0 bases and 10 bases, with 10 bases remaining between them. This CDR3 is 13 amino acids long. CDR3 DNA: TGTGCCACCAGCAGAGATGGGGGGGCGACCATATATTTT. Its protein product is CATSRDGGATIYF.

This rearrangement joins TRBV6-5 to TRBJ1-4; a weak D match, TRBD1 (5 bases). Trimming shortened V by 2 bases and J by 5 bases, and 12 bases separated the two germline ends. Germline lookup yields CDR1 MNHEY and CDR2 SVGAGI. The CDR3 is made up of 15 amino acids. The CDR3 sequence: CASSYAGRDNEKLFF. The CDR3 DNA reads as TGTGCCAGCAGTTACGCGGGTAGGGACAATGAAAAACTGTTTTTT.

The DNA of the CDR3 is TGTGCCAGAAGCCTTTCCCAATGGGAACAAAACGAGCAGTACTTC. It specifies CARSLSQWEQNEQYF. The chain combines TRBV5-5 with TRBJ2-7, with unresolved D. Germline-derived CDR1 and CDR2 are SGHKS and YYEKEE (reference sequence). V gave up 8 bases and J gave up 5 bases, with 23 bases separating them. This CDR3 contains 15 residues. The full variable domain, its missing parts supplied by reference TRBV5-5 and TRBJ2-7, is DAGVTQSPTHLIKTRGQQVTLRCSPISGHKSVSWYQQVLGQGPQFIFQYYEKEERGRGNFPDRFSARQFPNYSSELNVNALLLGDSALYLCARSLSQWEQNEQYFGPGTRLTVT.

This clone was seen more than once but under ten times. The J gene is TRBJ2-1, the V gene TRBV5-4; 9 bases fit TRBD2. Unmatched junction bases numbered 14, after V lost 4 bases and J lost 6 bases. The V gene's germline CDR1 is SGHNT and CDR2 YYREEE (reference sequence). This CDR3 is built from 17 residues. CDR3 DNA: TGTGCCAGCAGCCCGAGGGCCGTGACTAGCGGCAGCAATGAGCAGTTCTTC. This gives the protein CASSPRAVTSGSNEQFF.

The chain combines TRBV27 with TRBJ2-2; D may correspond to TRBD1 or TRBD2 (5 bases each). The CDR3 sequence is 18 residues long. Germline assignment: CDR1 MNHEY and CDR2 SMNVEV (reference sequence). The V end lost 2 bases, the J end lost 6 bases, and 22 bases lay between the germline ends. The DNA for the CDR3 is TGTGCCAGCAGTTTAAGAAGAAGGGAGACAGTATGGGCCGGGGAGCTGTTTTTT. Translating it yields CASSLRRRETVWAGELFF.

CDR3 loop: CASSLAGWQYF. Here the CDR3 DNA reads TGTGCCAGCAGCTTAGCTGGCTGGCAGTACTTC. The chain employs TRBV7-2 and TRBJ2-7; D not resolved. Germline V lookup: CDR1 SGHTA, CDR2 FQGNSA. The CDR3 has 11 residues. Trimming took off 0 bases at V and 9 bases at J, with 6 bases between the two ends.

The DNA for the CDR3 is TGTGCCACCAGCCCCACCCCGACCGACTGGAGCTATGGCTACACCTTC. Its protein product is CATSPTPTDWSYGYTF. This sequence joins TRBV15 and TRBJ1-2; D is undetermined. Germline V gives CDR1 LNHNV, CDR2 YYDKDF (reference sequence). This CDR3 has 16 residues. V was cut by 5 bases and J by 4 bases, with 20 bases left in between.

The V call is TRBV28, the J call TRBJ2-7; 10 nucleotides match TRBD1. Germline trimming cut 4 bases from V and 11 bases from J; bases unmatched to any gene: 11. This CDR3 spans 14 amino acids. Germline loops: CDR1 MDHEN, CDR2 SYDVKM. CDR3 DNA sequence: TGTGCCAGCAGTTCCGTCCGGGACAGGGGAGAGAAGTACTTC. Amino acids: CASSSVRDRGEKYF.

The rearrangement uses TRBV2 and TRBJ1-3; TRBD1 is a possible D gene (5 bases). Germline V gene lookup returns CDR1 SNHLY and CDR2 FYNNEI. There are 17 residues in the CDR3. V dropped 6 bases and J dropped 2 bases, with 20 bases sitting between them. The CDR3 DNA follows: TGTGCCAGCAGCGTTATAACGGGGCGAGGGCCTGGAAACACCATATATTTT. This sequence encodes CASSVITGRGPGNTIYF.

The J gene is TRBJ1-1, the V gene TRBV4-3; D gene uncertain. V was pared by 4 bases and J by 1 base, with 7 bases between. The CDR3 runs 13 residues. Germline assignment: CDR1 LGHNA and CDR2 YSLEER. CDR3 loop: CASSLRSNTEAFF. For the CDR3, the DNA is TGCGCCAGCAGCCTGAGGTCGAACACTGAAGCTTTCTTT.

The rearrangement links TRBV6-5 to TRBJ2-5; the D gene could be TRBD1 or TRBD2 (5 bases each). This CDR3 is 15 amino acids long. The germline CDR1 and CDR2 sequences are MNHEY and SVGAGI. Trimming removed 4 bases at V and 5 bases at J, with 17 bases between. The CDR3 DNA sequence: TGTGCCAGCAGTTCTCCCGGGGCCTCTAGGGAGACCCAGTACTTC. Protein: CASSSPGASRETQYF.

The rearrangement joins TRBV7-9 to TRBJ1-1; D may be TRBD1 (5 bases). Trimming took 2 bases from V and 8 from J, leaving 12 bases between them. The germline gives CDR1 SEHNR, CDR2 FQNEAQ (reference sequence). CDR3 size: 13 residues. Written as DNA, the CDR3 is TGTGCCAGCAGCTTATCAGGCGGGGGAGAAGCTTTCTTT. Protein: CASSLSGGGEAFF.

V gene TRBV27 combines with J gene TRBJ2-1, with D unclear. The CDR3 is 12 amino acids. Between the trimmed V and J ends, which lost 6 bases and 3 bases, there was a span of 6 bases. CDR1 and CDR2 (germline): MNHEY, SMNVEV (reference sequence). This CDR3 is CASSPDYNEQFF. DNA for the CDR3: TGTGCCAGCAGCCCGGACTACAATGAGCAGTTCTTC.

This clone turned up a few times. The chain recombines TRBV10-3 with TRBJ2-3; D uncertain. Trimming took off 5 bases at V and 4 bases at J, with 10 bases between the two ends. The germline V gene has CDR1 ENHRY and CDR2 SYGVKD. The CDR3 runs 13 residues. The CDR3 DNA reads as TGTGCCATCAGTCTAGATTGGGCAGATACGCAGTATTTT. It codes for CAISLDWADTQYF.

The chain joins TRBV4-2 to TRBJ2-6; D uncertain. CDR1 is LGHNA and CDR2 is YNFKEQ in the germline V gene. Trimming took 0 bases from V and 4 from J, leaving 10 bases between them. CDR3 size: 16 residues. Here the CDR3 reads CASSQENPGGANVLTF. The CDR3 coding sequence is TGTGCCAGCAGCCAAGAAAACCCGGGCGGGGCCAACGTCCTGACTTTC.

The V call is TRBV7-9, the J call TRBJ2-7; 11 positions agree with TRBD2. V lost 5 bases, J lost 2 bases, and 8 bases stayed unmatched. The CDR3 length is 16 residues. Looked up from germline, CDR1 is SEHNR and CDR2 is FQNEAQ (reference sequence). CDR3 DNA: TGTGCCAGCAGCCCTAGCGGGAGGAATAACCCCTACGAGCAGTACTTC. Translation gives CASSPSGRNNPYEQYF. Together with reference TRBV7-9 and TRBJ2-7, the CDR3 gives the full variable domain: DTGVSQNPRHKITKRGQNVTFRCDPISEHNRLYWYRQTLGQGPEFLTYFQNEAQLEKSRLLSDRFSAERPKGSFSTLEIQRTEQGDSAMYLCASSPSGRNNPYEQYFGPGTRLTVT.

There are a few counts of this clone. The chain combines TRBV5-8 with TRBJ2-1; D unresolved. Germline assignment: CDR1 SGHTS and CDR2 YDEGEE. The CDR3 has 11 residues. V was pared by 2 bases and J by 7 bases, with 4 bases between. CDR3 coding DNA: TGTGCCAGCAGCTTATATAATGAGCAGTTCTTC. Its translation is CASSLYNEQFF.

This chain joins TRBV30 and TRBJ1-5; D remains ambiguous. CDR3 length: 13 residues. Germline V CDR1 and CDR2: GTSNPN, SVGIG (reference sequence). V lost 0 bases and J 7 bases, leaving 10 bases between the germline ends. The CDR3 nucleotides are TGTGCCTGGAGTGTGTTTGGGAAACAGCCCCAGCATTTT. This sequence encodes CAWSVFGKQPQHF.

CDR3 sequence (DNA): TGTGCCTGGACCCAACGTCCAGAGACCCAGTACTTC. Protein: CAWTQRPETQYF. The chain employs TRBV30 and TRBJ2-5, with D uncertain. CDR3 size: 12 residues. V was trimmed by 4 bases and J by 4 bases, leaving 10 bases between them. The germline V gene encodes CDR1 GTSNPN and CDR2 SVGIG (reference sequence).

CDR3 in amino acids: CASSLKGGAYGYTF. The CDR3 DNA is TGTGCCAGCAGTTTAAAGGGGGGTGCCTATGGCTACACCTTC. The rearrangement links TRBV28 to TRBJ1-2, with D possibly being TRBD1 (6 bases). The germline V and J ends were trimmed by 2 bases and 4 bases, with 11 bases remaining between them. There are 14 residues in the CDR3. The germline V gene has CDR1 MDHEN and CDR2 SYDVKM.

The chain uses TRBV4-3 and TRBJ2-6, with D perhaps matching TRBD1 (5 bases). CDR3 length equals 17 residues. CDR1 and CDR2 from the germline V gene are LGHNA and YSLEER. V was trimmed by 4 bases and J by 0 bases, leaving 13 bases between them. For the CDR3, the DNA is TGCGCCAGCAGCCCCCGACAGTTAAACTCTGGGGCCAACGTCCTGACTTTC. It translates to CASSPRQLNSGANVLTF.

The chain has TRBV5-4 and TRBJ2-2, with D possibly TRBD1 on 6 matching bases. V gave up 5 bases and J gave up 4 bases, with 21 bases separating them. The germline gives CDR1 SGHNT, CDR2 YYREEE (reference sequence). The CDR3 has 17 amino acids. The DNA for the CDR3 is TGTGCCAGCAGGTCGCAGTCCAGGGGCCAATTCACCGGGGAGCTGTTTTTT. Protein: CASRSQSRGQFTGELFF.

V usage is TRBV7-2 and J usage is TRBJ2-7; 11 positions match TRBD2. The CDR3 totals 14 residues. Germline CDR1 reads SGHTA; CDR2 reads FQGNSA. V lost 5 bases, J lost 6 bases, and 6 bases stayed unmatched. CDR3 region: CASSLTSGRAEQYF. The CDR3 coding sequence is TGTGCCAGCAGCCTAACTAGCGGGAGAGCCGAGCAGTACTTC.

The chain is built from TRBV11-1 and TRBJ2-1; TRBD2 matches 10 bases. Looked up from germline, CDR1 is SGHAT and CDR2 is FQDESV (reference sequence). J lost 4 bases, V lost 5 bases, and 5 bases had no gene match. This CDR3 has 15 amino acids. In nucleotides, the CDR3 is TGTGCCAGCAGCCTGACTAGCGGGTTATACAATGAGCAGTTCTTC. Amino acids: CASSLTSGLYNEQFF.

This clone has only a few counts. Here the CDR3 reads CASSLSLGSFTDTQYF. In nucleotides, the CDR3 is TGTGCCAGCAGTTTAAGTCTTGGGAGTTTCACAGATACGCAGTATTTT. The chain couples TRBV27 to TRBJ2-3; D perhaps matches TRBD2 (5 bases). V lost 2 bases to trimming and J lost 2 bases, with 14 bases between them. Germline V gives CDR1 MNHEY, CDR2 SMNVEV (reference sequence). The CDR3 totals 16 residues.

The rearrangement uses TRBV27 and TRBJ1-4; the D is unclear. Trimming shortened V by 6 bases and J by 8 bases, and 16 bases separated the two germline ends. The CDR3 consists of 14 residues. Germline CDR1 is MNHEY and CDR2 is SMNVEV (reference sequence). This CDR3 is CASRSHSGREKLFF. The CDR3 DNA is TGTGCCAGCAGATCTCACTCCGGGAGGGAAAAACTGTTTTTT. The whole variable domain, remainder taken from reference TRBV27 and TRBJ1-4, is EAQVTQNPRYLITVTGKKLTVTCSQNMNHEYMSWYRQDPGLGLRQIYYSMNVEVTDKGDVPEGYKVSRKEKRNFPLILESPSPNQTSLYFCASRSHSGREKLFFGSGTQLSVL.